This T cell receptor beta chain was sequenced during a study of blood T cell repertoires in COVID-19. Study information: Collection of acute and convalescent COVID-19 samples took place in the United States, Italy and Spain.

Generated by immunoSEQ multiplex PCR, the TCRdb table keeps only in-frame clones and is missing some. The sample lists approximately 220,000 clones, around 83% occurring once. Cohorts were assigned according to the clinical history that participants reported. The CDR3 has 15 residues. Trimming pared 2 bases from V and 2 bases from J, leaving 10 bases between. Germline V gene data show CDR1 as MNHNS and CDR2 as SASEGT. Source material: PBMCs or T cells enriched from blood (not recorded which). The receptor was isolated from a woman between 40 and 50 years old with acute COVID-19. The genes are TRBV6-1 and TRBJ1-3, with no clear D. CDR3 nucleotides: TGTGCCAGCAGTGAATTTGGAGGAGCTGGAAACACCATATATTTT. It yields the protein CASSEFGGAGNTIYF.